One and the same sample provided the 23 T cell receptor beta chains below, sequenced in a study of cytomegalovirus exposure and HLA in healthy donors. Use of 60 Vbeta and 13 Jbeta primers characterized the PCR. Repertoires were generated with immunoSEQ multiplex PCR, while TCRdb's copy carries only in-frame clones and drops some. Of more than 65,000 clones listed, under 80% are singletons. Sequenced: PBMCs. The source is a young man in good health and CMV-seropositive.

Only one count was recorded for this clone. The chain couples TRBV7-2 to TRBJ2-1; TRBD2 agrees at 7 bases. The V segment lost 5 bases and the J segment 6 bases; nucleotides outside the gene matches: 10. The length of the CDR3 is 15 residues. Germline values: CDR1 SGHTA, CDR2 FQGNSA. The CDR3 region has the DNA TGTGCCAGCAGCCCGGGCCGCGCGGGAGCCAATGAGCAGTTCTTC. Its protein product is CASSPGRAGANEQFF.

This chain links TRBV29-1 with TRBJ2-1; possibly TRBD2 for D (5 bases). V lost 8 bases and J 4 bases, leaving 12 bases between the germline ends. Germline lookup yields CDR1 SQVTM and CDR2 ANQGSEA. The CDR3 covers 12 residues. The CDR3 DNA sequence: TGCAGCACTCGCCAGCGGTACAATGAGCAGTTCTTC. It codes for CSTRQRYNEQFF.

This clone was observed a handful of times. The chain uses TRBV19 and TRBJ1-5, with D possibly being TRBD1 (5 bases). With 3 bases removed from V and 4 bases from J, the gap between germline ends came to 7 bases. CDR3 length equals 13 residues. From germline, CDR1 is LNHDA and CDR2 SQIVND (reference sequence). Written as DNA, the CDR3 is TGTGCCAGTAGTATCAGGGTTAATCAGCCCCAGCATTTT. Translation gives CASSIRVNQPQHF.

CDR3 sequence reads: CASTTVAYEQYF. The CDR3 nucleotides are TGTGCCAGCACCACGGTGGCCTACGAGCAGTACTTC. The rearrangement uses TRBV6-5 and TRBJ2-7; D uncertain. This CDR3 has 12 residues. The germline V gene has CDR1 MNHEY and CDR2 SVGAGI. The germline V and J ends were trimmed by 7 bases and 2 bases, with 9 bases remaining between them.

As to this clone: At the DNA level, this CDR3 is encoded by other sequences in the same sample as well. This chain links TRBV7-9 with TRBJ1-1; D not resolved. Germline CDR1 is SEHNR and CDR2 is FQNEAQ (reference sequence). V was trimmed by 3 bases and J by 2 bases, leaving 10 bases between them. This CDR3 has 14 residues. As DNA, the CDR3 is TGTGCCAGCAGCTTGGCCGGGGTTAACACTGAAGCTTTCTTT. Translation: CASSLAGVNTEAFF. Full variable domain (outside the CDR3, taken from reference TRBV7-9 and TRBJ1-1): DTGVSQNPRHKITKRGQNVTFRCDPISEHNRLYWYRQTLGQGPEFLTYFQNEAQLEKSRLLSDRFSAERPKGSFSTLEIQRTEQGDSAMYLCASSLAGVNTEAFFGQGTRLTVV.

The chain joins TRBV11-3 to TRBJ2-1; 9 positions agree with TRBD1. The CDR3 contains 15 residues. V was pared by 4 bases and J by 7 bases, with 8 bases of the junction left unmatched. Germline CDR1 and CDR2: SGHNT and YENEEA. CDR3: CASSSNRGRVNEQFF. DNA for the CDR3: TGTGCCAGCAGCTCTAACAGGGGGCGGGTTAATGAGCAGTTCTTC.

The chain recombines TRBV14 with TRBJ2-7; D is uncertain. This CDR3 spans 13 amino acids. Germline V lookup: CDR1 SGHDN, CDR2 FVKESK. Trimming cost V 2 bases and J 10 bases, with 15 bases left between them. CDR3 nucleotides: TGTGCCAGCAGCCAACTTCTTCTCACTTCTCAGTACTTC. Translated: CASSQLLLTSQYF.

The rearrangement uses TRBV7-9 and TRBJ2-2; the D is unclear. The CDR3 consists of 16 residues. Per the germline V gene, CDR1 is SEHNR and CDR2 is FQNEAQ (reference sequence). V was cut by 3 bases and J by 2 bases, with 13 bases left in between. This chain's CDR3 is CASSLESSVNTGELFF. The CDR3 bases are TGTGCCAGCAGCTTGGAGTCCAGCGTAAACACCGGGGAGCTGTTTTTT.

The chain joins TRBV4-2 to TRBJ2-3, with D possibly matching TRBD2 (7 bases). CDR3 length: 16 residues. V lost 0 bases to trimming and J lost 4 bases, with 14 bases between them. CDR1 and CDR2 (germline): LGHNA, YNFKEQ. The DNA for the CDR3 is TGTGCCAGCAGCCAAGATCAAGGGGGGGGGTCAGATACGCAGTATTTT. It translates to CASSQDQGGGSDTQYF.

The V gene is TRBV28, the J gene TRBJ2-7, with 9 bases fitting TRBD2. The length of the CDR3 is 15 residues. The trim removed 8 bases at V and 7 bases at J, leaving 15 bases unmatched. The germline V gene encodes CDR1 MDHEN and CDR2 SYDVKM. CDR3 loop: CASGDQREASEEQYF. The DNA of the CDR3 is TGTGCCAGCGGTGACCAGCGGGAGGCTTCTGAGGAGCAGTACTTC.

This sequence joins TRBV6-5 and TRBJ2-1; D is perhaps TRBD2 (6 bases). The CDR3 is 16 amino acids. The ends were cut back, 4 bases at V and 1 base at J, with 14 bases in the middle. Germline assignment: CDR1 MNHEY and CDR2 SVGAGI. The CDR3 nucleotides read TGTGCCAGCAGTTCAGATGGGGGGTTTTCCTACAATGAGCAGTTCTTC. It codes for CASSSDGGFSYNEQFF.

This chain uses TRBV30 with TRBJ1-4, with 10 bases that match TRBD1. This CDR3 region has 14 residues. V shed 5 bases, J shed 7 bases, and the junction held 7 bases outside the gene matches. The germline V gene encodes CDR1 GTSNPN and CDR2 SVGIG (reference sequence). In nucleotides, the CDR3 is TGTGCCTGGGGCAGACAGGGGGCCGGTGAAAAACTGTTTTTT. Residues: CAWGRQGAGEKLFF. Full variable domain (missing parts from reference TRBV30 and TRBJ1-4): SQTIHQWPATLVQPVGSPLSLECTVEGTSNPNLYWYRQAAGRGLQLLFYSVGIGQISSEVPQNLSASRPQDRQFILSSKKLLLSDSGFYLCAWGRQGAGEKLFFGSGTQLSVL.

This clone showed up many times. The V call is TRBV6-1, the J call TRBJ2-1; 12 bases agree with TRBD2. V lost 1 base, J lost 6 bases, and 7 bases stayed unmatched. The CDR3 covers 17 residues. CDR1 is MNHNS, CDR2 SASEGT, per germline. The CDR3 coding sequence is TGTGCCAGCAGTGAAGGGGCTAGCGGGAGGGCCATCAATGAGCAGTTCTTC. Amino acid sequence: CASSEGASGRAINEQFF.

The V and J genes are TRBV6-1 and TRBJ1-5, with D hard to call. V was trimmed by 4 bases and J by 1 base, leaving 8 bases between them. The CDR3 is made up of 14 amino acids. The germline V gene encodes CDR1 MNHNS and CDR2 SASEGT. The CDR3 DNA reads as TGTGCCAGCAGTGCTACAGACAGCAATCAGCCCCAGCATTTT. It yields the protein CASSATDSNQPQHF.

To note about this clone: One end of the junction fails to match germline, which may point to a read error. V gene TRBV7-7 combines with J gene TRBJ2-7, with TRBD1 matching over 9 bases. The CDR3 is 13 residues long. Germline CDR1 SSHAT, CDR2 FNYEAQ (reference sequence). DNA of the CDR3: TGTGCTAGCAGCCGGGACAGGGACGGTGAGCAGTACTTC. It translates to CASSRDRDGEQYF.

The chain employs TRBV5-8 and TRBJ2-7; 12 nucleotides match TRBD2. Per germline, CDR1 SGHTS and CDR2 YDEGEE. V shed 4 bases and J 2 bases; nucleotides not matched to a gene: 7. The CDR3 covers 16 residues. CDR3 nucleotide sequence: TGTGCCAGCAGCATCCGGACTAGCGGGAAAACCTACGAGCAGTACTTC. It specifies CASSIRTSGKTYEQYF.

The chain combines TRBV5-4 with TRBJ1-2, with D perhaps matching TRBD1 (5 bases). The CDR3 runs to 12 residues. Germline V lookup: CDR1 SGHNT, CDR2 YYREEE (reference sequence). V lost 7 bases and J 4 bases, leaving 11 bases between the germline ends. The CDR3 loop reads CASSDSSYGYTF. In nucleotides, the CDR3 is TGTGCCAGCTCAGACAGTTCCTATGGCTACACCTTC.

The V and J genes are TRBV29-1 and TRBJ2-7; D unresolved. In germline, CDR1 is SQVTM, CDR2 ANQGSEA. The CDR3 extends over 11 amino acids. Trimming took 1 base from V and 7 from J, leaving 8 bases between them. CDR3 loop: CSVEVRSEQYF. Here the CDR3 DNA reads TGCAGCGTTGAAGTACGGAGTGAGCAGTACTTC.

CDR3 region: CASIIDWGWETQYF. The CDR3 bases are TGTGCCAGCATTATCGACTGGGGCTGGGAGACCCAGTACTTC. V usage is TRBV6-1 and J usage is TRBJ2-5, with D perhaps matching TRBD1 (5 bases). V was pared by 7 bases and J by 5 bases, with 17 bases between. Germline V lookup: CDR1 MNHNS, CDR2 SASEGT. The CDR3 runs to 14 residues.

The chain employs TRBV11-2 and TRBJ2-5; 13 positions agree with TRBD2. V dropped 5 bases and J dropped 4; count of bases not matched to a gene: 10. CDR3 length equals 17 residues. Germline lookup yields CDR1 SGHAT and CDR2 FQNNGV. The CDR3, as DNA: TGTGCCAGCAGCCGTAATGCCCGACTAGCGGGAGGAGAGACCCAGTACTTC. It yields the protein CASSRNARLAGGETQYF.

The chain links TRBV6-5 to TRBJ1-1; 8 bases match TRBD1. The germline V gene encodes CDR1 MNHEY and CDR2 SVGAGI. The CDR3 is 14 residues long. V dropped 6 bases and J dropped 2; count of bases not matched to a gene: 5. The CDR3: CASRMDRVNTEAFF. In DNA form, the CDR3 reads TGTGCCAGCAGGATGGACAGGGTAAACACTGAAGCTTTCTTT.

This sequence joins TRBV7-8 and TRBJ1-4, with D possibly TRBD1 on 6 matching bases. Germline V gene data show CDR1 as SGHVS and CDR2 as FQNEAQ. Deletions cut 0 bases from V and 6 bases from J, with 11 bases between. The CDR3 runs 15 residues. The CDR3 DNA follows: TGTGCCAGCAGCTTAGCGGGGACATTCTATGAAAAACTGTTTTTT. Translated: CASSLAGTFYEKLFF.

The genes are TRBV7-2 and TRBJ1-5; TRBD1 matches 7 bases. Losses at the gene ends were 4 bases for V and 4 bases for J; bases not matched to a gene: 10. The CDR3 is 16 amino acids. Germline loops: CDR1 SGHTA, CDR2 FQGNSA. DNA of the CDR3: TGTGCCAGCAGCTCGTACGGGACAGCTAAAAATCAGCCCCAGCATTTT. It encodes CASSSYGTAKNQPQHF. Drawing the rest from reference TRBV7-2 and TRBJ1-5, the complete variable domain is GAGVSQSPSNKVTEKGKDVELRCDPISGHTALYWYRQSLGQGLEFLIYFQGNSAPDKSGLPSDRFSAERTGGSVSTLTIQRTQQEDSAVYLCASSSYGTAKNQPQHFGDGTRLSIL.